This T cell receptor beta chain was identified during a study of cytomegalovirus exposure and HLA in healthy donors. V lost 3 bases, J lost 4 bases, and 5 bases lay in between. CDR3 length equals 12 residues. CDR1 is MNHEY and CDR2 is SMNVEV in the germline V gene (reference sequence). Primers: 60 Vbeta forward and 13 Jbeta reverse. The repertoire was sequenced with immunoSEQ multiplex PCR; TCRdb's copy has only in-frame clones and lacks some. This sample has 120,000 or so clones, with about 10% found just once. Whole-study results and caveats: Owing to their indistinguishability, certain V segments, notably TRBV6-2 and TRBV6-3, were excluded.

This clone was observed a few times. Its antigen is undetermined. V is TRBV27 and J is TRBJ2-3, with D unresolved. The sequence was collected from a young woman in good health and CMV-seropositive. Sequencing used PBMCs. The CDR3 is CASSFEADTQYF. CDR3 bases: TGTGCCAGCAGTTTTGAGGCAGATACGCAGTATTTT.